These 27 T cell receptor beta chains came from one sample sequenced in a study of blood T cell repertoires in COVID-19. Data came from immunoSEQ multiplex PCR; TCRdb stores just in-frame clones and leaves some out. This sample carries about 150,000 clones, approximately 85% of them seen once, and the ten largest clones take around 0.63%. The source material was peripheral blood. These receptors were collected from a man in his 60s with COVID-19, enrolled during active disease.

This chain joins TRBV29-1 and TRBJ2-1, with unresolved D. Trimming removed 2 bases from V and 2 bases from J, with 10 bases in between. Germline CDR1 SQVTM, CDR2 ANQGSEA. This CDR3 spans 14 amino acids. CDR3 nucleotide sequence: TGCAGCGTTGAATTTCCGGGTGCCTACAATGAGCAGTTCTTC. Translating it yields CSVEFPGAYNEQFF.

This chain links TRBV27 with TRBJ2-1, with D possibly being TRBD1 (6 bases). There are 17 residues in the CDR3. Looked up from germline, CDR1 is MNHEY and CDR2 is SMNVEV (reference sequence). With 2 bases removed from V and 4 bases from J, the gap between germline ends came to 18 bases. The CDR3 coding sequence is TGTGCCAGCAGTTTAGAGTCCAGGGGCTTCGGGTACAATGAGCAGTTCTTC. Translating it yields CASSLESRGFGYNEQFF.

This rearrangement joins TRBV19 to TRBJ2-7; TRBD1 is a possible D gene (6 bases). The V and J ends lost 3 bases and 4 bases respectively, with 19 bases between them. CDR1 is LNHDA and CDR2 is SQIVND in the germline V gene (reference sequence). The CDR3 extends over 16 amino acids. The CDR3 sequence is CASSIQSGTFIYEQYF. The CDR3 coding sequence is TGTGCCAGTAGTATTCAGTCTGGGACATTTATTTACGAGCAGTACTTC.

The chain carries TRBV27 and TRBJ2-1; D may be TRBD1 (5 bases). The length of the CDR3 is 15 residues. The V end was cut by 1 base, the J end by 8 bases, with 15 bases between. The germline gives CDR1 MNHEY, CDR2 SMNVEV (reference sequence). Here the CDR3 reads CASSLWGRVGDEQFF. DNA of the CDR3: TGTGCCAGCAGTTTATGGGGCAGGGTAGGCGATGAGCAGTTCTTC.

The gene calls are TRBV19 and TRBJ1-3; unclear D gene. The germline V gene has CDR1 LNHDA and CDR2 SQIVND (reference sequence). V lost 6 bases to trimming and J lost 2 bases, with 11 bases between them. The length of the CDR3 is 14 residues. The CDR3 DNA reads TGTGCCAGTAGGGTCAGTGAAGCTGGAAACACCATATATTTT. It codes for CASRVSEAGNTIYF.

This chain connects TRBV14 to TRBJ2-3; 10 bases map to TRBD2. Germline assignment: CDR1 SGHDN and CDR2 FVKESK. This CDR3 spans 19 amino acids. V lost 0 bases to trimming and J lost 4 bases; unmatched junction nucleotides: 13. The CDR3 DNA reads TGTGCCAGCAGCCAAGATTTTGGCCTAGCGGGGGTCTTCGCAGATACGCAGTATTTT. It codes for CASSQDFGLAGVFADTQYF.

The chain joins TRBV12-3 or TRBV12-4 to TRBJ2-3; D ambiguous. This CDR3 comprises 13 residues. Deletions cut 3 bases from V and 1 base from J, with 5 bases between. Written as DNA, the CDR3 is TGTGCCAGCAGTTTCTCAGGCACAGATACGCAGTATTTT. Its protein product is CASSFSGTDTQYF.

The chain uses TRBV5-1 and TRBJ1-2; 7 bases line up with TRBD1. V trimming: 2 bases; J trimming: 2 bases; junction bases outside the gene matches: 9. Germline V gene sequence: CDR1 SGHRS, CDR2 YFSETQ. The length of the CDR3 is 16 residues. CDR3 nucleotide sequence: TGCGCCAGCAGCTTAGGGGACAGTCCGACCAACTATGGCTACACCTTC. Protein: CASSLGDSPTNYGYTF.

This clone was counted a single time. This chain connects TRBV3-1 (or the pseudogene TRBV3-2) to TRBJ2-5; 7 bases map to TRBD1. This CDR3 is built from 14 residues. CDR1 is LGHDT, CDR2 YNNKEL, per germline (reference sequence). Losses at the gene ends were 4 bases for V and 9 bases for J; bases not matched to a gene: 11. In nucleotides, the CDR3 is TGTGCCAGCAGCCGTGGACAGGCCCTAGGGGCCCAGTACTTC. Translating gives CASSRGQALGAQYF.

The CDR3 loop reads CASSLFDRGYTEAFF. CDR3 coding DNA: TGTGCCAGCAGCTTGTTTGACAGGGGATACACTGAAGCTTTCTTT. The chain links TRBV5-6 to TRBJ1-1, with TRBD1 matching over 8 bases. The trim removed 1 base at V and 3 bases at J, leaving 5 bases unmatched. Germline CDR1 and CDR2: SGHDT and YYEEEE. This CDR3 contains 15 residues.

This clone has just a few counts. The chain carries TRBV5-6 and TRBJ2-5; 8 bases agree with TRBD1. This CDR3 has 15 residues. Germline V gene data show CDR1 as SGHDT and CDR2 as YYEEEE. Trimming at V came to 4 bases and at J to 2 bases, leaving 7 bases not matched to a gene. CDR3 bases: TGTGCCAGCAGCGGGGCCGGGACAGGACAAGAGACCCAGTACTTC. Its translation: CASSGAGTGQETQYF. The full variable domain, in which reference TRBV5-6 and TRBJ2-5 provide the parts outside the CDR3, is DAGVTQSPTHLIKTRGQQVTLRCSPKSGHDTVSWYQQALGQGPQFIFQYYEEEERQRGNFPDRFSGHQFPNYSSELNVNALLLGDSALYLCASSGAGTGQETQYFGPGTRLLVL.

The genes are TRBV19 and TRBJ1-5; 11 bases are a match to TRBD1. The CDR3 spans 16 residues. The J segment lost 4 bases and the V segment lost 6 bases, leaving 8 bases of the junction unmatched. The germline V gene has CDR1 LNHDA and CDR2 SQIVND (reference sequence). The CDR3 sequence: CASRRDGTGGNQPQHF. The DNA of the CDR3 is TGTGCCAGTAGGAGGGACGGGACAGGGGGAAATCAGCCCCAGCATTTT.

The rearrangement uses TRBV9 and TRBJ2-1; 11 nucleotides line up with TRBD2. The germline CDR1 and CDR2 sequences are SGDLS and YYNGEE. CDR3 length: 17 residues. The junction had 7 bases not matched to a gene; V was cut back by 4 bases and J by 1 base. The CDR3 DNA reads TGTGCCAGCAGCAAAACTAGCGGGGGTAGATCCTACAATGAGCAGTTCTTC. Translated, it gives CASSKTSGGRSYNEQFF.

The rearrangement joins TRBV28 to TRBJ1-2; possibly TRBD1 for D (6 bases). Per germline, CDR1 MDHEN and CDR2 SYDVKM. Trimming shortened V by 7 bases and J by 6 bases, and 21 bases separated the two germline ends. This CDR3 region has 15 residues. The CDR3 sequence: CASTAEPTGTHGYTF. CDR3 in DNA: TGTGCCAGCACCGCTGAACCTACAGGGACCCATGGCTACACCTTC.

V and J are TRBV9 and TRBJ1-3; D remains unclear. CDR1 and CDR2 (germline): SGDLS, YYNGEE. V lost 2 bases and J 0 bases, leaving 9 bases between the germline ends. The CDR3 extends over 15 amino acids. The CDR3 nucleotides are TGTGCCAGCAGCGTCCCGGGAAGCTCTGGAAACACCATATATTTT. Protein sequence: CASSVPGSSGNTIYF.

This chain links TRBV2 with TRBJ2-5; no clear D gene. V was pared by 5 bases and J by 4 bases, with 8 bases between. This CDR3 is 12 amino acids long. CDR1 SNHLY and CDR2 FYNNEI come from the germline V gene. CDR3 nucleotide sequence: TGTGCCAGCAGTTTCCCGGGAGAGACCCAGTACTTC. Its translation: CASSFPGETQYF.

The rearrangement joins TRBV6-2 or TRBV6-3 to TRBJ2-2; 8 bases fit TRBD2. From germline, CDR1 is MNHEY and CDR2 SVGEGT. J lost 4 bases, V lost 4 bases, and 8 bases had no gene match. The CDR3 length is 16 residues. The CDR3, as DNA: TGTGCCAGCAGTTCCCCAGCGGGAGTGGGCACCGGGGAGCTGTTTTTT. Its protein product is CASSSPAGVGTGELFF.

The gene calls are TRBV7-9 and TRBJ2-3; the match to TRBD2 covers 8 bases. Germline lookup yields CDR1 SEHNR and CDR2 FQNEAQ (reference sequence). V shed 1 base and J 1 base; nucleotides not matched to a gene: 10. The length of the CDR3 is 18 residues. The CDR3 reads CASSLGAPREARTDTQYF. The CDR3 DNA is TGTGCCAGCAGCTTAGGAGCCCCGCGGGAGGCCCGCACAGATACGCAGTATTTT. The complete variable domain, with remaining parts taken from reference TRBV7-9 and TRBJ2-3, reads DTGVSQNPRHKITKRGQNVTFRCDPISEHNRLYWYRQTLGQGPEFLTYFQNEAQLEKSRLLSDRFSAERPKGSFSTLEIQRTEQGDSAMYLCASSLGAPREARTDTQYFGPGTRLTVL.

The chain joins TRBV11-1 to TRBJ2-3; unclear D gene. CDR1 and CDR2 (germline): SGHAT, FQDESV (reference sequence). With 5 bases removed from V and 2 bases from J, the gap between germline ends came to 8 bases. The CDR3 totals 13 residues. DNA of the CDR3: TGTGCCAGCAGCCGAGGATACACAGATACGCAGTATTTT. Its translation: CASSRGYTDTQYF.

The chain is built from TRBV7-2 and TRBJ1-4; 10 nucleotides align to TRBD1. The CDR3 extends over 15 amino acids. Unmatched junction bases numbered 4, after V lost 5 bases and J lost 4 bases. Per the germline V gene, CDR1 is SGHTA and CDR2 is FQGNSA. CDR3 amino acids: CASSQGQGDNEKLFF. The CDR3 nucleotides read TGTGCCAGCAGCCAAGGACAGGGGGATAATGAAAAACTGTTTTTT.

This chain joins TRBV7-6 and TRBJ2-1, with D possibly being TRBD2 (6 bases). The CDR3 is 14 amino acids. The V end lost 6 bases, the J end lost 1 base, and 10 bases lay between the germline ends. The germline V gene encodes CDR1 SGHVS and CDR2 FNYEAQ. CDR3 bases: TGTGCCAGCAGTCATAGCGGTTCCTACAATGAGCAGTTCTTC. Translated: CASSHSGSYNEQFF.

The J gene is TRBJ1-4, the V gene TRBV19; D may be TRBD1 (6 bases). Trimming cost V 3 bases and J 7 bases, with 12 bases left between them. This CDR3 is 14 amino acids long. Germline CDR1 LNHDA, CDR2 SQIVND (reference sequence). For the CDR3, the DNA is TGTGCCAGTAGTATGGGGGCGACCGGTGAAAAACTGTTTTTT. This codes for CASSMGATGEKLFF.

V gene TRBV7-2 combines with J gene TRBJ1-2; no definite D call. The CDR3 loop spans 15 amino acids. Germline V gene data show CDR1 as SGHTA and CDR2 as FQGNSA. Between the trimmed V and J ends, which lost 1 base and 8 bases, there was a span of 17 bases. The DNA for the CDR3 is TGTGCCAGCAGCTTAGTTTTAGACAACCTTGAGGGCTACACCTTC. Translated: CASSLVLDNLEGYTF.

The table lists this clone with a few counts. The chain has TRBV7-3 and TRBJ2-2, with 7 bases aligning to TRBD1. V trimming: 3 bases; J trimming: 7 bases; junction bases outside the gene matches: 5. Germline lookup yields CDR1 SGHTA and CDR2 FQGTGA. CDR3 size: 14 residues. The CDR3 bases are TGTGCCAGCAGCTTCACAGGGGCGGGCGGGGAGCTGTTTTTT. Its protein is CASSFTGAGGELFF.

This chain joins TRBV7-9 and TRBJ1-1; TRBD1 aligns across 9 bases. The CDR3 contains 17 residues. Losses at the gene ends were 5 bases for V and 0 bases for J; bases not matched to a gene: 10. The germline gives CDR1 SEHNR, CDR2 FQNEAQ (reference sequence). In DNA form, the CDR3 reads TGTGCCAGCAGCACGCACTCGGGGACAGGGATGAACACTGAAGCTTTCTTT. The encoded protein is CASSTHSGTGMNTEAFF. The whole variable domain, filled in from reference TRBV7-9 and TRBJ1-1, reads DTGVSQNPRHKITKRGQNVTFRCDPISEHNRLYWYRQTLGQGPEFLTYFQNEAQLEKSRLLSDRFSAERPKGSFSTLEIQRTEQGDSAMYLCASSTHSGTGMNTEAFFGQGTRLTVV.

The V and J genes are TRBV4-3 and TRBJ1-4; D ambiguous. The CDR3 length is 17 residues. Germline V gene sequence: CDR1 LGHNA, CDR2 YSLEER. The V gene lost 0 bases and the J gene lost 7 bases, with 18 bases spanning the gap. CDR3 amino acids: CASSQDLRTRRGEKLFF. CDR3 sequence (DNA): TGCGCCAGCAGCCAAGATTTGAGGACCCGACGGGGTGAAAAACTGTTTTTT.

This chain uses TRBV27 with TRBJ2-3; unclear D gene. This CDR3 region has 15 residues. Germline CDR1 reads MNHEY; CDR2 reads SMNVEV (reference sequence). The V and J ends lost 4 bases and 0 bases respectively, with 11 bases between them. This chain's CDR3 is CASSSQIASTDTQYF. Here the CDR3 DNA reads TGTGCCAGCAGTTCACAGATTGCTAGCACAGATACGCAGTATTTT.